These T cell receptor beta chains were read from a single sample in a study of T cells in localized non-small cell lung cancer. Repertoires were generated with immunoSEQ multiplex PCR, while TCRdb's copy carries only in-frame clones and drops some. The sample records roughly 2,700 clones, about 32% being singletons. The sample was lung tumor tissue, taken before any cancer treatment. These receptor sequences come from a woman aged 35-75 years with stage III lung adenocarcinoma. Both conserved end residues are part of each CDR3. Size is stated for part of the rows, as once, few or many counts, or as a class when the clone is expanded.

CASRKGGIETQYF	TRBV6-8	TRBJ2-5	-
CSVADGGETQYF	TRBV29-1	TRBJ2-5	-
CASSVERGSYEQYF	TRBV9	TRBJ2-7	medium-sized
CASSLSGATNYGYTF	TRBV11-3	TRBJ1-2	-
CASSGQLGAFF	TRBV6-7	TRBJ1-1	-
CSPSGRESVNTEAFF	TRBV29-1	TRBJ1-1	-
CATQTGVSYEQYF	TRBV6-8	TRBJ2-7	-
CASSGRTSGVIYEQYF	TRBV11-3	TRBJ2-7	large
CASSLAPSGSGNTIYF	TRBV7-6	TRBJ1-3	-
CASSAGGQAYEQYF	TRBV18	TRBJ2-7	-
CASSESPGGSYEQYF	TRBV25-1	TRBJ2-7	-
CAISESWDREGQETQYF	TRBV10-3	TRBJ2-5	few
CASSFGGQNTEAFF	TRBV28	TRBJ1-1	-
CASSLVSGSTEAFF	TRBV5-1	TRBJ1-1	-
CSVEGRTTGEQYF	TRBV29-1	TRBJ2-7	-
CASIQFGAGGPNEQYF	TRBV28	TRBJ2-7	-
CASSRQGSEYGYTF	TRBV6-8	TRBJ1-2	few
CASQTVGGWSTEAFF	TRBV11-3	TRBJ1-1	few
CASSLGLENTEAFF	TRBV11-3	TRBJ1-1	medium-sized
CASSLRVTGSGNTIYF	TRBV28	TRBJ1-3	once
CASNTGASPGNTIYF	TRBV12-2	TRBJ1-3	few
CASRLDRYTGELFF	TRBV6-8	TRBJ2-2	few
CASRYFTEPQHF	TRBV6-8	TRBJ1-5	-
CSVGPNTDTQYF	TRBV29-1	TRBJ2-3	few
CASSLTAGTGSTDTQYF	TRBV28	TRBJ2-3	medium-sized
CASSIVGQAFF	TRBV19	TRBJ1-1	-
CASTGAVTEAFF	TRBV19	TRBJ1-1	-
CASSIPRGSNQPQHF	TRBV19	TRBJ1-5	-
CASRRTGATEAFF	TRBV7-2	TRBJ1-1	-
CASSLGRQGVNYGYTF	TRBV11-3	TRBJ1-2	large
CASSAGESKNIQYF	TRBV18	TRBJ2-4	-
CASRFPGADTEAFF	TRBV6-8	TRBJ1-1	few
CASGVSSYEQYF	TRBV6-8	TRBJ2-7	few
CASSDSIEEDTQYF	TRBV6-8	TRBJ2-3	-
CASSIFKTGDYGYTF	TRBV19	TRBJ1-2	-
CSVTVPRAMNTEAFF	TRBV29-1	TRBJ1-1	-
CASSLLGQPNTGELFF	TRBV11-3	TRBJ2-2	few
CASSPPSKPGNTIYF	TRBV18	TRBJ1-3	few
CASSELGGNPYEQYF	TRBV10-2	TRBJ2-7	-
CASSPGTGTNEKLFF	TRBV11-3	TRBJ1-4	-
CASKWGGPGSYEQYF	TRBV6-8	TRBJ2-7	few
CASSLGDASYEQYF	TRBV1	TRBJ2-7	few
CASSSIRQETQYF	TRBV7-4	TRBJ2-5	-
CASSFRRDRSNYGYTF	TRBV19	TRBJ1-2	-
CASSLGRRDRNSYEQYF	TRBV11-3	TRBJ2-7	-
CASSVGGTGTKEQYF	TRBV9	TRBJ2-7	-
CASEEGDSYNEQFF	TRBV5-1	TRBJ2-1	-
CASSFSSRTEKAFF	TRBV28	TRBJ1-1	few